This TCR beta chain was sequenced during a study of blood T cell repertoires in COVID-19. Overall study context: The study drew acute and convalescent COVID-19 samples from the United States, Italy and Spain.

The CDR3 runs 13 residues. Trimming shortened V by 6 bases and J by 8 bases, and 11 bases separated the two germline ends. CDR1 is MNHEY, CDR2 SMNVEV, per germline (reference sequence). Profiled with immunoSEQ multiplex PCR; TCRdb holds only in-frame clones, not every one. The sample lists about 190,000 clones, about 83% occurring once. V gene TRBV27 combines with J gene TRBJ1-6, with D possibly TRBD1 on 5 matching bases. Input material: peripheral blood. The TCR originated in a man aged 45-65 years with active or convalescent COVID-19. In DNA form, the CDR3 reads TGTGCCAGCAGACCCTTAGGGGATTCACCCCTCCACTTT. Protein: CASRPLGDSPLHF.